One sample yielded the 19 T cell receptor beta chains listed below, sequenced in a study of cytomegalovirus exposure and HLA in healthy donors. The PCR contained 60 Vbeta and 13 Jbeta primers. Profiled with immunoSEQ multiplex PCR; TCRdb holds only in-frame clones, not every one. The sample consists of roughly 140,000 clones, around four fifths of them appearing once. Material: PBMCs. These TCRs come from a man between 25 and 39 years old in good health and CMV-seronegative.

The chain recombines TRBV6-1 with TRBJ1-5, with D possibly matching TRBD1 (5 bases). CDR1 and CDR2 from the germline V gene are MNHNS and SASEGT. V lost 7 bases to trimming and J lost 6 bases, with 16 bases between them. CDR3 length equals 14 residues. CDR3: CASTNGGDPQPQHF. The CDR3 DNA reads as TGTGCCAGCACCAACGGGGGGGACCCTCAGCCCCAGCATTTT.

This chain uses TRBV9 with TRBJ2-3; D remains unclear. The V gene lost 0 bases and the J gene lost 0 bases, with 5 bases spanning the gap. The CDR3 contains 14 residues. The germline CDR1 and CDR2 sequences are SGDLS and YYNGEE. In nucleotides, the CDR3 is TGTGCCAGCAGCGTAGACGGGAGCACAGATACGCAGTATTTT. Residues: CASSVDGSTDTQYF.

This clone was detected a few times. This rearrangement joins TRBV27 to TRBJ2-2, with TRBD2 matching over 7 bases. With 6 bases clipped from V and 7 bases from J, the junction kept 14 bases outside the gene matches. This CDR3 has 16 residues. CDR1 is MNHEY and CDR2 is SMNVEV in the germline V gene (reference sequence). CDR3 bases: TGTGCCAGCAGCCCTTTGGGAGGGCCCTGGGGCGGGGAGCTGTTTTTT. The encoded protein is CASSPLGGPWGGELFF.

The chain uses TRBV6-5 and TRBJ2-5, with 7 bases lining up with TRBD1. Unmatched junction bases numbered 6, after V lost 5 bases and J lost 9 bases. Germline assignment: CDR1 MNHEY and CDR2 SVGAGI. The CDR3 contains 12 residues. The DNA for the CDR3 is TGTGCCAGCAGTACCTACCAGGGGGCCCAGTACTTC. Protein: CASSTYQGAQYF.

The chain has TRBV27 and TRBJ2-7; tentative D call: TRBD1 (5 bases). Germline values: CDR1 MNHEY, CDR2 SMNVEV (reference sequence). With 8 bases removed from V and 0 bases from J, the gap between germline ends came to 17 bases. The CDR3 spans 15 residues. The CDR3 reads CASGPSRGGSYEQYF. DNA for the CDR3: TGTGCCAGCGGACCCAGTAGGGGCGGCTCCTACGAGCAGTACTTC.

With regard to this clone: An end of the junction differs from the germline gene, which may be a read error. The chain carries TRBV5-1 and TRBJ2-3; 8 nucleotides line up with TRBD1. This CDR3 is 15 amino acids long. In germline, CDR1 is SGHRS, CDR2 YFSETQ. The CDR3 spells CASRFSRTGQDTQYF. The DNA of the CDR3 is TGCGCCAGCCGCTTTTCCCGGACAGGGCAAGATACGCAGTATTTT. The entire variable domain, with the rest obtained from reference TRBV5-1 and TRBJ2-3, is as follows: KAGVTQTPRYLIKTRGQQVTLSCSPISGHRSVSWYQQTPGQGLQFLFEYFSETQRNKGNFPGRFSGRQFSNSRSEMNVSTLELGDSALYLCASRFSRTGQDTQYFGPGTRLTVL.

The chain employs TRBV15 and TRBJ1-3; D ambiguous. CDR1 is LNHNV, CDR2 YYDKDF, per germline (reference sequence). The CDR3 covers 16 residues. Trimming shortened V by 0 bases and J by 0 bases, and 9 bases separated the two germline ends. The CDR3 DNA reads TGTGCCACCAGCAGAGACTACAGCAACTCTGGAAACACCATATATTTT. Residues: CATSRDYSNSGNTIYF.

The V call is TRBV28, the J call TRBJ2-1; D remains unclear. The length of the CDR3 is 14 residues. In germline, CDR1 is MDHEN, CDR2 SYDVKM. V shed 5 bases and J shed 8 bases, with 16 bases lying between them. This CDR3 reads CASSTIPESDEQFF. CDR3 sequence (DNA): TGTGCCAGCAGTACAATCCCCGAGAGCGATGAGCAGTTCTTC.

This clone was counted between two and nine times. CDR3 sequence reads: CAWSPGLYGYTF. The CDR3 coding sequence is TGTGCCTGGAGTCCAGGACTCTATGGCTACACCTTC. V gene TRBV30 combines with J gene TRBJ1-2, with D hard to call. The CDR3 loop spans 12 amino acids. In germline, CDR1 is GTSNPN, CDR2 SVGIG (reference sequence). The V end lost 2 bases, the J end lost 4 bases, and 8 bases lay between the germline ends.

This clone was seen a single time. In DNA form, the CDR3 reads TGTGCCAGCAGTTTGAGGGAGGGAGAGACCCAGTACTTC. Translated, it gives CASSLREGETQYF. J is TRBJ2-5 and V is TRBV27; 7 nucleotides line up with TRBD2. The CDR3 runs to 13 residues. V shed 3 bases and J 4 bases; nucleotides not matched to a gene: 2. The germline gives CDR1 MNHEY, CDR2 SMNVEV (reference sequence).

Points on this clone: An end of the junction differs from the germline gene, which may be a read error. The genes are TRBV7-7 and TRBJ2-5; D ambiguous. The CDR3 spans 13 residues. In germline, CDR1 is SSHAT, CDR2 FNYEAQ (reference sequence). The chain's CDR3 is CASSLSSQETQYF. The CDR3 region has the DNA TGTGCTAGCAGCTTGAGCTCTCAAGAGACCCAGTACTTC. The full variable domain, with the rest looked up from reference TRBV7-7 and TRBJ2-5, is GAGVSQSPRYKVTKRGQDVTLRCDPISSHATLYWYQQALGQGPEFLTYFNYEAQPDKSGLPSDRFSAERPEGSISTLTIQRTEQRDSAMYRCASSLSSQETQYFGPGTRLLVL.

CDR3 coding DNA: TGTGCCAGCTCATACCGGAGGACAGGGAATGAGCAGTTCTTC. Translated, it gives CASSYRRTGNEQFF. V gene TRBV18 combines with J gene TRBJ2-1; the match to TRBD1 covers 8 bases. The CDR3 covers 14 residues. With V trimmed by 5 bases and J by 7 bases, 7 bases remained unmatched. The V gene's germline CDR1 is KGHSH and CDR2 LQKENI.

The rearrangement joins TRBV6-5 to TRBJ1-1; tentatively, D is TRBD1 (5 bases). The CDR3 has 13 amino acids. CDR1 is MNHEY, CDR2 SVGAGI, per germline. The V gene lost 6 bases and the J gene lost 5 bases, with 13 bases spanning the gap. Here the CDR3 reads CASRDGGGTEAFF. DNA of the CDR3: TGTGCCAGCAGAGATGGGGGGGGGACTGAAGCTTTCTTT.

The V and J genes are TRBV6-5 and TRBJ1-2; D not resolved. Germline CDR1 reads MNHEY; CDR2 reads SVGAGI. Trimming stripped 4 bases from V and 0 bases from J, with 6 bases between. CDR3 size: 13 residues. CDR3 nucleotides: TGTGCCAGCAGTTTCATAGCTAACTATGGCTACACCTTC. Translation: CASSFIANYGYTF.

The V call is TRBV28, the J call TRBJ1-2; D is unclear. This CDR3 has 15 amino acids. Trimming removed 6 bases at V and 2 bases at J, with 16 bases between. Germline CDR1 and CDR2: MDHEN and SYDVKM. The CDR3 protein is CASSPLLERNYGYTF. Written as DNA, the CDR3 is TGTGCCAGCAGCCCCTTGTTGGAGAGGAACTATGGCTACACCTTC.

This chain uses TRBV19 with TRBJ2-7, with D perhaps matching TRBD2 (5 bases). CDR3 size: 13 residues. Looked up from germline, CDR1 is LNHDA and CDR2 is SQIVND (reference sequence). V lost 5 bases, J lost 6 bases, and 14 bases lay in between. The CDR3 spells CASSPGLESEQYF. The CDR3 nucleotides read TGTGCCAGTAGTCCGGGATTAGAGAGCGAGCAGTACTTC.

The V gene is TRBV5-4, the J gene TRBJ2-7; TRBD1 matches 8 bases. Trimming removed 4 bases from V and 0 bases from J; junction bases left unmatched: 6. The germline gives CDR1 SGHNT, CDR2 YYREEE (reference sequence). The CDR3 length is 15 residues. This CDR3 reads CASSRQGARSYEQYF. The CDR3 nucleotides read TGTGCCAGCAGCCGCCAGGGGGCCCGCTCCTACGAGCAGTACTTC.

This clone was observed a handful of times. The chain is built from TRBV19 and TRBJ1-5; 7 positions match TRBD1. The CDR3 sequence is 15 residues long. Germline assignment: CDR1 LNHDA and CDR2 SQIVND (reference sequence). V shed 4 bases, J shed 3 bases, and the junction held 6 bases outside the gene matches. The CDR3, as DNA: TGTGCCAGTAGTAAGGGACAGAAGCACAATCAGCCCCAGCATTTT. Protein: CASSKGQKHNQPQHF. Looking up the rest from reference TRBV19 and TRBJ1-5 gives the full variable domain: DGGITQSPKYLFRKEGQNVTLSCEQNLNHDAMYWYRQDPGQGLRLIYYSQIVNDFQKGDIAEGYSVSREKKESFPLTVTSAQKNPTAFYLCASSKGQKHNQPQHFGDGTRLSIL.

This rearrangement joins TRBV28 to TRBJ2-3; no definite D call. CDR1 MDHEN and CDR2 SYDVKM come from the germline V gene. The CDR3 extends over 17 amino acids. V was clipped by 1 base and J by 2 bases, with 16 bases between them. The CDR3 sequence: CASSLLGSHSNTDTQYF. The CDR3 coding sequence is TGTGCCAGCAGTTTATTAGGTAGCCACTCCAACACAGATACGCAGTATTTT.